This TCR beta chain was sequenced during a study of blood T cell repertoires in COVID-19 (TCRdb year 2020). About the investigation overall: The collaborator samples originated in the United States, Italy and Spain and spanned the acute and convalescent phases of COVID-19. The material from the prospective study consisted of cDNA or gDNA derived from T cells, B-cell-depleted T cells, or PBMCs. Subjects who had been exposed to COVID-19, were actively infected with it, or had recovered from it provided the deeply sampled blood TCRbeta repertoires that made up the dataset. The repertoires were released in a freely available public database meant as a resource for research on the immune response to SARS-CoV-2. The samples were drawn from the first 160 participants of the ongoing ImmuneRACE study and from 1,254 subjects provided by 6 global collaborators. Nearly every sample came with metadata listing a de-identified subject ID, COVID-19 status, age in years and sex. HLA class I and class II types, where available, came from metadata supplied by the sample provider rather than from assay-based typing.

CDR1 and CDR2 (SGHRS, YFSETQ) derive from the germline V gene. Its CDR3 holds 13 amino acids, cysteine through phenylalanine. Just CDR3 DNA is preserved here, 39 bases in frame from base 1. V is pruned by 7 bases and J by 2 bases, leaving 6 bases of the junction without a gene match. The study at large found these results: How much clinical and demographic metadata was included differed by source and by participant, and the metadata was provided uncurated.

TCRbeta CDR3 regions were amplified from genomic DNA by means of the immunoSEQ Assay, a bias-controlled multiplex PCR. The paper's processing steps were these. The number of nucleated cells in each sample was estimated by amplification of reference gene primers within the assay. To quantify the absolute abundance of each unique TCRbeta CDR3 rearrangement, sequence reads were collapsed and filtered. For each sample, productive Simpson clonality was calculated as the square root of Simpson's diversity index across productive rearrangements. TCRdb stores this immuneACCESS table with in-frame sequences only. Part of the clones is absent; in the studies checked, under half of the shortfall reflects unresolved V genes, and no reason is known for the rest. V, J and clone size were drawn from that table, and D and trimming were deduced from the DNA. The sample table holds approximately 350,000 clones, of which approximately 92% were seen once. Together, the top ten hold 1% of the sample.

Notes on this clone: The antigen it recognizes is unknown. No much larger clone is present one base from it, and per-base qualities are unavailable.

Participants in the prospective study were enrolled through a virtual design, were aged about 18 to 89 years, and lived in 20 to 30 United States geographic areas. In the prospective study, participants were assigned to cohorts based on the clinical history participants reported in a screening survey and a study questionnaire. ImmuneRACE Cohort 3 recovered participants were defined by two consecutive negative NP/OP PCR tests, healthcare professional clearance, or symptom resolution. Each participant in the prospective study had whole blood, serum and a nasopharyngeal or oropharyngeal swab collected by mobile phlebotomists. Prospective study participants could optionally give additional blood draws and questionnaires over an approximately two-month period. Blood samples from the prospective study were shipped frozen or at room temperature prior to DNA extraction.

The sequence was collected from a man aged 18 to 35 who had recovered from COVID-19. Source material: PBMCs or T cells enriched from blood (not recorded which). The chain joins TRBV5-1 to TRBJ2-7, with TRBD2 matching 7 junction bases. The DNA sequence reads TGCGCCAGCTCCCCCCGGGGGGCCTACGAGCAGTACTTC. The resulting protein is CASSPRGAYEQYF.